These 3 T cell receptor beta chains originate from one sample sequenced in a study of blood T cells in healthy people across ages. A J-beta primer mix and a sample-barcoded 5' primer were used in a second PCR of about 6 to 12 cycles. TCRdb fed the 5' RACE reads into MiXCR, producing one record per CDR3 protein. The table has over 1,500,000 distinct CDR3 sequences, around 48% seen once; the top ten hold 2.1%. Sequencing was done on a sample of blood. These receptors were taken from a woman aged 40 to 55 in good health.

The chain employs TRBV2 and TRBJ2-1; D unresolved. Germline CDR1 SNHLY, CDR2 FYNNEI. The CDR3 sequence is 14 residues long. The germline V and J ends were trimmed by 6 bases and 9 bases, with 18 bases remaining between them. The CDR3 loop reads CASRAWVMKSEQFF. As DNA, the CDR3 is TGTGCCAGCAGGGCATGGGTTATGAAGAGTGAGCAGTTCTTC.

This chain links TRBV6-5 with TRBJ2-5; 7 bases line up with TRBD1. Germline-derived CDR1 and CDR2 are MNHEY and SVGAGI. J lost 5 bases, V lost 7 bases, and 10 bases had no gene match. The CDR3 loop spans 14 amino acids. The chain's CDR3 is CASTPIGGRETQYF. In DNA form, the CDR3 reads TGTGCCAGCACTCCCATAGGGGGCCGGGAGACCCAGTACTTC.

This clonotype appeared a few times. The gene calls are TRBV20-1 and TRBJ2-1; 7 bases fit TRBD2. Looked up from germline, CDR1 is DFQATT and CDR2 is SNEGSKA (reference sequence). The CDR3 is made up of 13 amino acids. V lost 3 bases to trimming and J lost 4 bases; unmatched junction nucleotides: 3. The CDR3 DNA follows: TGCAGTGCTAGTAACGGGGGGTACAATGAGCAGTTCTTC. It translates to CSASNGGYNEQFF.